The 23 T cell receptor beta chains below all came from one sample that was sequenced in a study of T cells in Graves' hyperthyroidism and ophthalmopathy. Using RNA transcripts as the source, TCR beta CDR3 regions were amplified. The HTBI primer set served for first-round RT-PCR of the TCR CDR3. TCRdb reanalysed the multiplex PCR reads using MiXCR and keeps one entry per CDR3 protein. The data hold under 650,000 distinct CDR3 sequences, with around 15% observed a single time. Specimen: blood. All receptors derive from a woman in her 30s with Graves' hyperthyroidism.

The V call is TRBV10-3, the J call TRBJ2-1; 7 bases fit TRBD2. From germline, CDR1 is ENHRY and CDR2 SYGVKD. This CDR3 contains 15 residues. With 1 base clipped from V and 9 bases from J, the junction kept 9 bases outside the gene matches. CDR3 residues: CAISEFGGRGREQFF. The DNA for the CDR3 is TGTGCCATCAGTGAGTTCGGCGGGAGAGGTCGTGAGCAGTTCTTC.

This clonotype was seen at least ten times. The chain couples TRBV2 to TRBJ1-2, with D possibly being TRBD1 (5 bases). The germline V and J ends were trimmed by 7 bases and 2 bases, with 14 bases remaining between them. Germline CDR1 SNHLY, CDR2 FYNNEI. CDR3 length: 14 residues. CDR3 amino acids: CASMQGIGNYGYTF. The CDR3 coding sequence is TGTGCCAGCATGCAGGGTATAGGCAACTATGGCTACACCTTC. Full variable domain (missing parts from reference TRBV2 and TRBJ1-2): EPEVTQTPSHQVTQMGQEVILRCVPISNHLYFYWYRQILGQKVEFLVSFYNNEISEKSEIFDDQFSVERPDGSNFTLKIRSTKLEDSAMYFCASMQGIGNYGYTFGSGTRLTVV.

Many counts were recorded for this clonotype. J is TRBJ2-7 and V is TRBV7-2, with unresolved D. Per the germline V gene, CDR1 is SGHTA and CDR2 is FQGNSA. Trimming stripped 3 bases from V and 1 base from J, with 10 bases between. This CDR3 has 14 amino acids. The CDR3 DNA follows: TGTGCCAGCAGCTTCAGAACGCCTTCCTACGAGCAGTACTTC. It codes for CASSFRTPSYEQYF.

A few counts support this clonotype. The chain recombines TRBV6-2 or TRBV6-3 with TRBJ2-3; TRBD2 matches at 11 bases. The ends lost 8 bases at V and 4 bases at J; junction bases unmatched: 17. The CDR3 runs to 18 residues. Germline V gene sequence: CDR1 MNHEY, CDR2 SVGEGT. CDR3 in amino acids: CASRSGSGRALGADTQYF. In DNA, the CDR3 is TGTGCCAGCCGCTCGGGTAGCGGGAGGGCCCTCGGGGCAGATACGCAGTATTTT.

This chain connects TRBV13 to TRBJ1-5, with a possible D match to TRBD1 (5 bases). Trimming removed 6 bases at V and 1 base at J, with 13 bases between. The CDR3 spans 15 residues. Germline values: CDR1 PRHDT, CDR2 FYEKMQ (reference sequence). The CDR3 loop reads CASSLLGGSNQPQHF. For the CDR3, the DNA is TGTGCCAGCAGTTTGCTTGGGGGGAGCAATCAGCCCCAGCATTTT.

The chain links TRBV6-1 to TRBJ2-4; no definite D call. CDR3 size: 13 residues. Germline CDR1 reads MNHNS; CDR2 reads SASEGT. V was shortened by 10 bases and J by 1 base, with 11 bases between the two germline ends. CDR3 amino acids: CATLGPAKNIQYF. Here the CDR3 DNA reads TGTGCCACCCTAGGACCGGCCAAAAACATTCAGTACTTC.

This clonotype was observed at least ten times. The chain carries TRBV20-1 and TRBJ2-7; D is perhaps TRBD2 (5 bases). V lost 2 bases and J 6 bases, leaving 14 bases between the germline ends. The CDR3 runs to 13 residues. Germline-derived CDR1 and CDR2 are DFQATT and SNEGSKA (reference sequence). Written as DNA, the CDR3 is TGCAGTGCTAGAAGGAGCGGAGCTGGCGAGCAGTACTTC. Its protein product is CSARRSGAGEQYF.

This clonotype occurred many times. This chain uses TRBV27 with TRBJ1-1; no firm D call. Germline CDR1 is MNHEY and CDR2 is SMNVEV (reference sequence). The CDR3 runs 16 residues. The germline V and J ends were trimmed by 6 bases and 0 bases, with 17 bases remaining between them. Here the CDR3 reads CASSSRPDIMNTEAFF. Here the CDR3 DNA reads TGTGCCAGCAGCAGCCGCCCTGACATTATGAACACTGAAGCTTTCTTT.

In its sample, this clonotype was seen many times. The chain combines TRBV2 with TRBJ1-1; D gene ambiguous. With 0 bases removed from V and 1 base from J, the gap between germline ends came to 9 bases. The CDR3 consists of 15 residues. In germline, CDR1 is SNHLY, CDR2 FYNNEI. The CDR3 nucleotides read TGTGCCAGCAGTGAAGCAGGGATTGAGAACACTGAAGCTTTCTTT. Translated: CASSEAGIENTEAFF. The entire variable domain, with the rest obtained from reference TRBV2 and TRBJ1-1, is as follows: EPEVTQTPSHQVTQMGQEVILRCVPISNHLYFYWYRQILGQKVEFLVSFYNNEISEKSEIFDDQFSVERPDGSNFTLKIRSTKLEDSAMYFCASSEAGIENTEAFFGQGTRLTVV.

The chain couples TRBV20-1 to TRBJ2-7; D is uncertain. The CDR3 runs 13 residues. Trimming removed 3 bases from V and 2 bases from J, with 11 bases in between. CDR1 and CDR2 (germline): DFQATT, SNEGSKA (reference sequence). The CDR3 loop is CSARSTTTYEQYF. The CDR3 coding sequence is TGCAGTGCTAGGTCGACGACGACCTACGAGCAGTACTTC.

Notes on this clonotype: This likely comes from a read error, as the CDR3 has no conserved phenylalanine or tryptophan at its end. J is TRBJ2-7 and V is TRBV5-1; the match to TRBD1 covers 11 bases. The CDR3 totals 15 residues. Germline V lookup: CDR1 SGHRS, CDR2 YFSETQ. V trimming: 5 bases; J trimming: 3 bases; junction bases outside the gene matches: 7. Here the CDR3 reads CASSNPGQGGYEQYL. CDR3 sequence (DNA): TGCGCCAGCAGTAATCCGGGACAGGGGGGCTACGAGCAGTACCTC.

This clonotype was observed many times. The chain joins TRBV30 to TRBJ2-7; TRBD1 matches at 7 bases. There are 15 residues in the CDR3. With 3 bases clipped from V and 1 base from J, the junction kept 9 bases outside the gene matches. Germline V gene sequence: CDR1 GTSNPN, CDR2 SVGIG (reference sequence). CDR3 nucleotide sequence: TGTGCCTGGAGAGGTTACGGGACAGAGTCCTACGAGCAGTACTTC. It specifies CAWRGYGTESYEQYF.

In this sample, this clonotype turned up many times. The genes are TRBV3-1 and TRBJ2-5, with 10 bases fitting TRBD2. Germline CDR1 is LGHDT and CDR2 is YNNKEL (reference sequence). Trimming removed 1 base from V and 3 bases from J; junction bases left unmatched: 8. The CDR3 consists of 17 residues. The CDR3 here is CASSQVSLAGDEETQYF. For the CDR3, the DNA is TGTGCCAGCAGCCAAGTATCCCTAGCGGGAGATGAAGAGACCCAGTACTTC.

This chain connects TRBV6-5 to TRBJ1-5; D gene unclear. Germline CDR1 is MNHEY and CDR2 is SVGAGI. Deletions cut 0 bases from V and 9 bases from J, with 15 bases between. The CDR3 totals 15 residues. CDR3 region: CASSYSASHMGPQHF. The CDR3 nucleotides read TGTGCCAGCAGTTACTCGGCCTCTCACATGGGGCCCCAGCATTTT.

The CDR3 is CATSDTGYGYTF. The DNA of the CDR3 is TGTGCCACCAGTGATACGGGCTATGGCTACACCTTC. The chain joins TRBV24-1 to TRBJ1-2; D remains unclear. The CDR3 is made up of 12 amino acids. CDR1 and CDR2 (germline): KGHDR, SFDVKD. Trimming pared 3 bases from V and 4 bases from J, leaving 5 bases between.

This clonotype occurred many times. The chain couples TRBV28 to TRBJ1-1; D gene unclear. The V end lost 4 bases, the J end lost 1 base, and 13 bases lay between the germline ends. Germline CDR1 and CDR2: MDHEN and SYDVKM. The CDR3 loop spans 15 amino acids. CDR3 nucleotide sequence: TGTGCCAGCAGTTCAATCTGGACGGAGAACACTGAAGCTTTCTTT. Protein sequence: CASSSIWTENTEAFF.

This clonotype was seen many times. The chain employs TRBV28 and TRBJ1-5; 9 bases map to TRBD1. With V trimmed by 5 bases and J by 3 bases, 5 bases remained unmatched. Germline V gene lookup returns CDR1 MDHEN and CDR2 SYDVKM. The CDR3 contains 15 residues. CDR3 loop: CASSQDRGTNQPQHF. Written as DNA, the CDR3 is TGTGCCAGCAGTCAAGACAGGGGGACCAATCAGCCCCAGCATTTT.

This clonotype was seen at least ten times. The V and J genes are TRBV28 and TRBJ2-7; the match to TRBD1 covers 7 bases. This CDR3 is built from 14 residues. CDR1 is MDHEN and CDR2 is SYDVKM in the germline V gene. J gave up 3 bases and V 7 bases, and 9 bases lay outside the gene matches. CDR3 protein: CASTTWDSSYEQYF. The CDR3 nucleotides are TGTGCCAGCACTACTTGGGACAGCAGCTACGAGCAGTACTTC.

The chain has TRBV30 and TRBJ2-1, with 9 nucleotides matching TRBD2. V was clipped by 1 base and J by 10 bases; unmatched bases: 2. Per the germline V gene, CDR1 is GTSNPN and CDR2 is SVGIG (reference sequence). This CDR3 region has 12 residues. The CDR3 here is CAWSGTSVEQFF. In nucleotides, the CDR3 is TGTGCCTGGAGTGGGACTAGCGTGGAGCAGTTCTTC.

This clonotype has ten or more counts. V usage is TRBV28 and J usage is TRBJ2-7, with TRBD1 as a possible D gene (6 bases). The CDR3 is 14 residues long. Germline V gene sequence: CDR1 MDHEN, CDR2 SYDVKM. V lost 6 bases, J lost 1 base, and 13 bases lay in between. The CDR3 DNA sequence: TGTGCCAGCAGGAAACAGGGTGGGTCCTACGAGCAGTACTTC. Translated: CASRKQGGSYEQYF.

This clonotype has at least ten counts. This sequence joins TRBV3-1 and TRBJ2-1; D is undetermined. CDR1 is LGHDT and CDR2 is YNNKEL in the germline V gene (reference sequence). The CDR3 loop spans 13 amino acids. V was trimmed by 4 bases and J by 0 bases, leaving 4 bases between them. CDR3: CASSRHSYNEQFF. The DNA for the CDR3 is TGTGCCAGCAGCCGTCACTCCTACAATGAGCAGTTCTTC.

This clonotype came up a few times. The genes are TRBV7-2 and TRBJ2-6; D unclear. Trimming took off 0 bases at V and 0 bases at J, with 6 bases between the two ends. CDR1 and CDR2 from the germline V gene are SGHTA and FQGNSA. The CDR3 sequence is 16 residues long. This CDR3 reads CASSLARISGANVLTF. CDR3 bases: TGTGCCAGCAGCTTAGCGCGGATCTCTGGGGCCAACGTCCTGACTTTC.

This clonotype was recorded at least ten times. V and J are TRBV12-3 or TRBV12-4 and TRBJ2-3; possibly TRBD1 for D (5 bases). The CDR3 length is 17 residues. The V gene lost 10 bases and the J gene lost 4 bases, with 27 bases spanning the gap. The CDR3 loop is CATRVGGAKIWADTQYF. CDR3 DNA: TGTGCCACCCGAGTAGGTGGGGCCAAAATATGGGCAGATACGCAGTATTTT.